This T cell receptor (beta chain) was sequenced during a study of shared clonotypes between healthy human individuals. Background on the study: Per-donor plates numbered three CD4 naive, three CD4 memory, two CD8 naive and one CD8 memory. Study conclusions and caveats: Clonotype sharing across donors was expected to vary with sequencing depth.

CDR1 SGHAT and CDR2 FQNNGV come from the germline V gene. V lost 5 bases to trimming and J lost 7 bases, with 12 bases between them. The length of the CDR3 is 12 residues. A word on this clone: Its antigen is currently unknown.

An even split of each subset's genomic DNA across several immunoSEQ plates was performed. Profiled with immunoSEQ multiplex PCR; TCRdb holds only in-frame clones, not every one. This sample yields hundreds of thousands of clones, of which 95% to 98% are seen a single time; 0.3% belongs to the top ten. CD8 cells regarded as naive lacked CD45RO, were positively chosen for CCR7, and omitted terminally differentiated effector memory CD45RA+ cells. The sequencing input was naive CD8+ T cells sorted from blood. The rearrangement links TRBV11-2 to TRBJ2-7; D is perhaps TRBD1 or TRBD2 (5 bases each). This receptor was identified in a man aged 30 to 45 in good health. The CDR3 DNA reads TGTGCCAGCAGCCCCGGGGACGGGGAGCAGTACTTC. Its translation: CASSPGDGEQYF.